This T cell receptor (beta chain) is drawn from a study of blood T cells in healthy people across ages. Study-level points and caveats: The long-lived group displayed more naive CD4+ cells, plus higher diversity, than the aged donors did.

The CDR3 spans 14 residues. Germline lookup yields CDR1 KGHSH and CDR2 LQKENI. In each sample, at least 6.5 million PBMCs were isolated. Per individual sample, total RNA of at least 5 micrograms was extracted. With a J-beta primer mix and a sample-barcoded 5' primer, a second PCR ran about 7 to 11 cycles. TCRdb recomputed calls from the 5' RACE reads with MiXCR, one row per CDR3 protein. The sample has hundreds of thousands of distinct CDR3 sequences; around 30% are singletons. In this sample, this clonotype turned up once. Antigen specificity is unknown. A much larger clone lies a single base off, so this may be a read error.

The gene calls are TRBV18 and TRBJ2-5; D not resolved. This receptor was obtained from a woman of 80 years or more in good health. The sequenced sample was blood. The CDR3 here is CVSSDRPYQETQYF. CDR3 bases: TGTGTCAGCTCAGACCGACCGTACCAAGAGACCCAGTACTTC.